The rows below give T cell receptor beta chains drawn from one sample of a study of T cells in Graves' hyperthyroidism and ophthalmopathy. TCRdb processed the multiplex PCR reads anew with MiXCR; each CDR3 protein has one entry. This sample has about 770,000 distinct CDR3 sequences, with under 20% found just once. Sequencing used blood. The receptor source for this set is a woman aged 50 to 60 with Graves' hyperthyroidism that later progressed to Graves' ophthalmopathy. Both conserved end residues are part of each CDR3. Fields, in order: D gene, J gene, V gene, CDR3 protein. A D gene is named only where the DNA matches it firmly.

>-|TRBJ1-5|TRBV7-9
CASSLGGPFNQPQHF
>-|TRBJ2-2|TRBV11-2
CASSMGGGYTGELFF
>TRBD2|TRBJ2-3|TRBV12-3/TRBV12-4
CASSFPRFSGGSTDTQYF
>-|TRBJ1-2|TRBV12-5
CASGLDRDYGYTF
>-|TRBJ2-1|TRBV19
CASSIGSSRSYNEQFF
>-|TRBJ2-1|TRBV20-1
CSARVGPGWQFF
>-|TRBJ2-5|TRBV19
CASSIVGGRETQYF
>TRBD1|TRBJ1-2|TRBV5-1
CASSLRGGDYGYTF
>-|TRBJ2-1|TRBV20-1
CSVDWDSSGEQFF
>-|TRBJ2-3|TRBV7-2
CASSPQTGEADTQYF
>-|TRBJ1-6|TRBV19
CASSRQTSPLHF
>-|TRBJ1-1|TRBV29-1
CSVRVGSTEAFF
>TRBD1|TRBJ2-7|TRBV2
CASGDRDPLGSYEQYF
>-|TRBJ2-1|TRBV5-1
CASSLRGGSNEQFF
>TRBD1|TRBJ1-2|TRBV19
CASSSQTGNYGYTF
>-|TRBJ2-3|TRBV5-4
CASSLWGVSSQYF
>-|TRBJ2-1|TRBV11-2
CASSPVGAGEQFF
>-|TRBJ1-2|TRBV5-4
CASSTPRDNNYGYTF
>TRBD1|TRBJ1-5|TRBV7-9
CASSEGQGVAQPQHF
>-|TRBJ1-5|TRBV19
CASSASIDQPQHF
>-|TRBJ1-3|TRBV19
CASRREGISGNTIYF
>-|TRBJ2-7|TRBV2
CASSDQAFSYEQYF
>-|TRBJ2-5|TRBV4-1
CASSQVPIQETQYF
>TRBD2|TRBJ2-1|TRBV3-1
CASSHLLTSGGSNEQFF
>-|TRBJ1-1|TRBV5-1
CASSLVAGGDTEAFF
>-|TRBJ1-2|TRBV12-5
CASGLDGWGYTF